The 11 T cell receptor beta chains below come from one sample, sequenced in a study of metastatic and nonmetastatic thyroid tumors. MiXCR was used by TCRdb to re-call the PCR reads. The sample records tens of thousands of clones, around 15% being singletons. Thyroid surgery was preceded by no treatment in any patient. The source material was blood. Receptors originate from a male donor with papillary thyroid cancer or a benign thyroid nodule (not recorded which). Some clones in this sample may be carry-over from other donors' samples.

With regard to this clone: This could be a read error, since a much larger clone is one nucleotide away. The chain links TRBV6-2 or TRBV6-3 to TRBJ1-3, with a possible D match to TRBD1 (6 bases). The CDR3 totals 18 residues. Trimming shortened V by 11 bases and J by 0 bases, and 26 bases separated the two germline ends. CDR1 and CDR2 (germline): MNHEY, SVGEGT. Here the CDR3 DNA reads TGTGCCGTTCGAACTGTTATGGAGGACAGTGCCTCTGGAAACACCATATATTTT. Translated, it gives CAVRTVMEDSASGNTIYF.

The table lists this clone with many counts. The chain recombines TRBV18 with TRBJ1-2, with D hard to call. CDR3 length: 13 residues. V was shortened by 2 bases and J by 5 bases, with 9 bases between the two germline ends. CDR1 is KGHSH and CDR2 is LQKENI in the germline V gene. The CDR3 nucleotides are TGTGCCAGCTCACCAAGAATGGTGTATGGCTACACCTTC. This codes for CASSPRMVYGYTF.

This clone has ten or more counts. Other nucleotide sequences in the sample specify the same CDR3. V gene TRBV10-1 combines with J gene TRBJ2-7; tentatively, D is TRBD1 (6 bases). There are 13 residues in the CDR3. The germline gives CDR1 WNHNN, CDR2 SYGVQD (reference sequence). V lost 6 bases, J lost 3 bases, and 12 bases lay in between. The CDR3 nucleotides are TGCGCCAGCAGCACAGGGTACGGCTACGAGCAGTACTTC. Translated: CASSTGYGYEQYF.

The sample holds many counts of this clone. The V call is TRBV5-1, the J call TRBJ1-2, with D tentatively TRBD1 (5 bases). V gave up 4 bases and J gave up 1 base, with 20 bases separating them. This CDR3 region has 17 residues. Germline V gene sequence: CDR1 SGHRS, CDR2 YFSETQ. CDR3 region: CASSPQTGVPLNYGYTF. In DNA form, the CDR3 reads TGCGCCAGCAGCCCACAAACAGGTGTTCCCCTTAACTATGGCTACACCTTC. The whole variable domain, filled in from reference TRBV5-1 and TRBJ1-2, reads KAGVTQTPRYLIKTRGQQVTLSCSPISGHRSVSWYQQTPGQGLQFLFEYFSETQRNKGNFPGRFSGRQFSNSRSEMNVSTLELGDSALYLCASSPQTGVPLNYGYTFGSGTRLTVV.

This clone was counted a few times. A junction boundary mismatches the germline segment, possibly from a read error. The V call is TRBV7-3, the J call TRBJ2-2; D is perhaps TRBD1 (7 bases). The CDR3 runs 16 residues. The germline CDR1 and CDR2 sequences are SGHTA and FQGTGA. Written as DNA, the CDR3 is TGTGCCAGCATCTTAATTGTTGCAGGGGGGACCGGGGAGCTGTTTTTT. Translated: CASILIVAGGTGELFF.

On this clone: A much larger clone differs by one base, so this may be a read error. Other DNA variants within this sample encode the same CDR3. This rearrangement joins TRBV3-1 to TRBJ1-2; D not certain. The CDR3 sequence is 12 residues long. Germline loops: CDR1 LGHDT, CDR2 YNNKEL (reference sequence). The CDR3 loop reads CASGQGNYGYTF. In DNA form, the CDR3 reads TGTGCCAGCGGCCAAGGGAACTATGGCTACACCTTC.

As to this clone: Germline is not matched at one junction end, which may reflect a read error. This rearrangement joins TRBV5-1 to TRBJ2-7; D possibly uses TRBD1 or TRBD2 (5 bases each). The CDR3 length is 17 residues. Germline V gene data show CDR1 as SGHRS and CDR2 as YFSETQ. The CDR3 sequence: CASILAAGLEGPNEQYF. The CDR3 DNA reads TGCGCCAGCATCTTGGCCGCGGGTCTTGAGGGGCCCAACGAGCAGTACTTC.

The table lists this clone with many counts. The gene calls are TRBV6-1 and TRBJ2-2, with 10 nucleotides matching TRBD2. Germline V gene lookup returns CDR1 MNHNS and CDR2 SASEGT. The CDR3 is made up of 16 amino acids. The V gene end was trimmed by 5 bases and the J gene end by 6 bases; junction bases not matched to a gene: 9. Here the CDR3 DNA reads TGTGCCAGCAGTCTCCAGAGCGGGGGGGCCTCCGGGGAGCTGTTTTTT. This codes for CASSLQSGGASGELFF.

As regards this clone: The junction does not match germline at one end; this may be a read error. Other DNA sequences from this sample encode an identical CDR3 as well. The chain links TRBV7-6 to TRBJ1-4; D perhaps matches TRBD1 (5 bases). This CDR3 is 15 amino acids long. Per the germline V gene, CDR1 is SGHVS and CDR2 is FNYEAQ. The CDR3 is CASSLGTSHAEKLFF. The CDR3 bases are TGCGCCAGCAGCTTGGGGACCTCTCATGCGGAAAAACTGTTTTTT.

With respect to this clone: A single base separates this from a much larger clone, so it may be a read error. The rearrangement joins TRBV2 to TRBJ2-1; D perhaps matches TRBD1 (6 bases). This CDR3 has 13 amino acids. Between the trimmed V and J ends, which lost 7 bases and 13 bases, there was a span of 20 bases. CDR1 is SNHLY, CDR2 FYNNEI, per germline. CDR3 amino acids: CASTDDGGLPQFF. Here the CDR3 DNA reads TGTGCCAGCACGGATGATGGGGGCCTACCCCAGTTCTTC.

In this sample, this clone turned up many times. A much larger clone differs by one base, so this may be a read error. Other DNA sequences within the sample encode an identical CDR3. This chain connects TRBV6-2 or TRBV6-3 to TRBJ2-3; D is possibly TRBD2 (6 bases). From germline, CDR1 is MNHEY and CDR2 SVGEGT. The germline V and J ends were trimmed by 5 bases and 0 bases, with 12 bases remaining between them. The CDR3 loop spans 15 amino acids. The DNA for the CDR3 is TGTGCCAGCAGTCCGGGACTGGCTAGCACAGATACGCAGTATTTT. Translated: CASSPGLASTDTQYF.